This TCR beta chain was captured by sequencing in a study of T cells after somatic rescue of genetic block. This clone was detected only once. The length of the CDR3 is 14 residues. Trimming removed 2 bases at V and 1 base at J, with 6 bases between. Germline assignment: CDR1 KGHSH and CDR2 LQKENI. Sequencing used immunoSEQ multiplex PCR; TCRdb keeps in-frame clones, though not all of them. The repertoire consists of tens of thousands of clones, with over 80% occurring once and the leading ten covering around 1.5%. This chain links TRBV18 with TRBJ1-5, with D uncertain. The source of this sequence is a woman between 18 and 29 years old. Input material: peripheral blood mononuclear cells (PBMCs). CDR3 sequence: CASSPSLSNQPQHF. The CDR3, as DNA: TGTGCCAGCTCACCATCCTTAAGCAATCAGCCCCAGCATTTT. The entire variable domain, with the rest obtained from reference TRBV18 and TRBJ1-5, is as follows: NAGVMQNPRHLVRRRGQEARLRCSPMKGHSHVYWYRQLPEEGLKFMVYLQKENIIDESGMPKERFSAEFPKEGPSILRIQQVVRGDSAAYFCASSPSLSNQPQHFGDGTRLSIL.